This TCR beta chain derives from a study of control samples from healthy donors and cancer patients. The protocol was immunoSEQ multiplex PCR, while the TCRdb copy is restricted to in-frame clones and leaves out a portion. In the table there are around 140,000 clones, approximately 94% of which are singletons. Material: blood. The clonotype was recovered from a young man in good health.

DNA of the CDR3: TGTGCCAGCAGCCAAAATTTGGTCCAAGAGACCCAGTACTTC. Translated, it gives CASSQNLVQETQYF. The rearrangement joins TRBV3-1 (or the pseudogene TRBV3-2) to TRBJ2-5, with D hard to call. Per the germline V gene, CDR1 is LGHDT and CDR2 is YNNKEL (reference sequence). This CDR3 is built from 14 residues. Between the trimmed V and J ends, which lost 2 bases and 1 base, there was a span of 8 bases.